The entry below describes one T cell receptor beta chain. Its antigen is as yet unknown. PCR amplification relied on 60 Vbeta primers (plus 13 Jbeta primers). Using immunoSEQ multiplex PCR, the repertoire was profiled, and TCRdb retains in-frame clones only, with some absent. The sample shows approximately 210,000 clones, around 90% of them seen only once. The record originates from a study of cytomegalovirus exposure and HLA in healthy donors. Study details: The roughly 100 million unique TCR beta sequences, from roughly 170 million T cells, were found by an earlier analysis. Genotyping of under 500 donors showed that 80% to 90% belonged to the Caucasian-associated ancestry cluster. General study points: Through in vitro validation, three CMV-associated chains were shown to be specific for CMV antigens.

Germline lookup yields CDR1 LNHDA and CDR2 SQIVND (reference sequence). V gave up 5 bases and J gave up 3 bases; unmatched junction bases: 9. This CDR3 has 17 amino acids. The chain carries TRBV19 and TRBJ2-6; 8 bases agree with TRBD1. The sequencing sample was made of PBMCs. The source is a woman younger than 30 in good health and CMV-seronegative. This chain's CDR3 is CASSVPQGADGANVLTF. CDR3 in DNA: TGTGCCAGTAGTGTCCCCCAGGGGGCGGATGGGGCCAACGTCCTGACTTTC. The variable domain in full, completed from reference TRBV19 and TRBJ2-6, reads DGGITQSPKYLFRKEGQNVTLSCEQNLNHDAMYWYRQDPGQGLRLIYYSQIVNDFQKGDIAEGYSVSREKKESFPLTVTSAQKNPTAFYLCASSVPQGADGANVLTFGAGSRLTVL.